The text below deals with one T cell receptor beta chain. Its antigen is as yet unknown. This record comes from a study of CD8+CD57+ T cells in acquired aplastic anemia. CDR1 is LNHNV, CDR2 YYDKDF, per germline (reference sequence). J gave up 6 bases and V 2 bases, and 4 bases lay outside the gene matches. This CDR3 has 14 residues. Sequenced patients had shown CD8+CD57+ cell expansion by flow cytometry. Each of the patients presented with severe acquired aplastic anemia. Blood sampling was performed on the patients, and none of them had received therapy by then. Profiling that covered TCR beta VDJ and CDR3 relied on genomic DNA as its template. TCRdb re-called the reads through MiXCR, storing one row per CDR3 protein. The table has roughly 150,000 distinct CDR3 sequences, more than 45% seen once; the top ten hold approximately 2.8%. Study-level results: Patients did not significantly differ from controls in CD8+ Simpson's diversity.

The sequence derives from a human donor with aplastic anemia. V and J are TRBV15 and TRBJ1-5; 7 positions match TRBD1. Specimen: sorted CD4+, CD8+, or CD8+CD57+ T cells (not recorded which) from PBMCs. The CDR3 DNA is TGTGCCACCAGCAGAACAGGGGCGGTTCAGCCCCAGCATTTT. Protein product: CATSRTGAVQPQHF.